The next 31 T cell receptor beta chains were all read from a single sample in a study of cytomegalovirus exposure and HLA in healthy donors. Researchers ran the PCR with 60 Vbeta and 13 Jbeta primers. The assay was immunoSEQ multiplex PCR, and TCRdb's table has in-frame clones only and misses some. The sample lists around 160,000 clones; roughly 83% were seen once. Material for sequencing was PBMCs. The receptors were gathered from a woman between 18 and 29 years old in good health and CMV-seronegative.

This chain links TRBV7-9 with TRBJ1-4; 7 positions agree with TRBD1. CDR3 length equals 15 residues. Per the germline V gene, CDR1 is SEHNR and CDR2 is FQNEAQ (reference sequence). J lost 6 bases, V lost 6 bases, and 10 bases had no gene match. Here the CDR3 DNA reads TGTGCCAGCAGTCGGCCGGGGACAGAGGATGAAAAACTGTTTTTT. Its protein is CASSRPGTEDEKLFF.

The chain carries TRBV28 and TRBJ1-2; possibly TRBD1 for D (6 bases). This CDR3 spans 14 amino acids. CDR1 is MDHEN and CDR2 is SYDVKM in the germline V gene. Trimming removed 3 bases from V and 2 bases from J, with 10 bases in between. DNA of the CDR3: TGTGCCAGCAGTTTCCTGGACAGAAACTATGGCTACACCTTC. Protein sequence: CASSFLDRNYGYTF.

This clone has a handful of counts. The rearrangement links TRBV7-2 to TRBJ2-5; D remains unclear. CDR3 length equals 11 residues. V was trimmed by 3 bases and J by 5 bases, leaving 4 bases between them. The germline CDR1 and CDR2 sequences are SGHTA and FQGNSA. As DNA, the CDR3 is TGTGCCAGCAGCTTTCGGGAGACCCAGTACTTC. This gives the protein CASSFRETQYF.

V usage is TRBV6-5 and J usage is TRBJ1-2, with TRBD1 identical over 8 bases. There are 15 residues in the CDR3. Germline V gene data show CDR1 as MNHEY and CDR2 as SVGAGI. Trimming cost V 0 bases and J 8 bases; bases outside gene matches: 8. The CDR3 loop is CASSYSRTGTNGYTF. CDR3 DNA: TGTGCCAGCAGTTACTCCAGGACAGGGACGAACGGCTACACCTTC.

V gene TRBV2 combines with J gene TRBJ2-7; weak D call: TRBD1 (6 bases). The germline V gene has CDR1 SNHLY and CDR2 FYNNEI. The V and J ends lost 5 bases and 2 bases respectively, with 7 bases between them. The CDR3 contains 12 residues. This CDR3 reads CASSWDTYEQYF. Here the CDR3 DNA reads TGTGCCAGCAGTTGGGACACCTACGAGCAGTACTTC.

The V gene is TRBV6-5, the J gene TRBJ1-3; the D is unclear. The length of the CDR3 is 13 residues. Germline V gene data show CDR1 as MNHEY and CDR2 as SVGAGI. Trimming left V 4 bases short and J 2 bases short, with 6 bases between. The CDR3 here is CASSSFPGNTIYF. CDR3 bases: TGTGCCAGCAGTTCCTTCCCTGGAAACACCATATATTTT.

The gene calls are TRBV2 and TRBJ2-3, with 14 bases lining up with TRBD2. The junction had 6 bases not matched to a gene; V was cut back by 6 bases and J by 1 base. The CDR3 runs to 17 residues. Germline-derived CDR1 and CDR2 are SNHLY and FYNNEI. DNA for the CDR3: TGTGCCAGCAGGCCACGGGGACTAGCGGGGGGCACAGATACGCAGTATTTT. This sequence encodes CASRPRGLAGGTDTQYF.

The chain carries TRBV6-5 and TRBJ2-4; 7 nucleotides match TRBD1. J lost 0 bases, V lost 8 bases, and 7 bases had no gene match. CDR1 and CDR2 (germline): MNHEY, SVGAGI. The CDR3 covers 15 residues. The DNA of the CDR3 is TGTGCCAGCCGAGACAGGGACGTAGCCAAAAACATTCAGTACTTC. This sequence encodes CASRDRDVAKNIQYF.

V is TRBV29-1 and J is TRBJ1-2; 9 bases are shared with TRBD1. Germline lookup yields CDR1 SQVTM and CDR2 ANQGSEA. The J segment lost 7 bases and the V segment lost 3 bases, leaving 3 bases of the junction unmatched. The length of the CDR3 is 12 residues. In DNA, the CDR3 is TGCAGCGTTGATACAGGGGGCGGTGGCTACACCTTC. Protein: CSVDTGGGGYTF.

The chain is built from TRBV6-4 and TRBJ1-2, with TRBD1 as a possible D gene (6 bases). This CDR3 comprises 18 residues. CDR1 MRHNA and CDR2 SNTAGT come from the germline V gene. Trimming took off 6 bases at V and 1 base at J, with 24 bases between the two ends. CDR3 sequence: CASSEEGADRSYNYGYTF. For the CDR3, the DNA is TGTGCCAGCAGCGAAGAAGGGGCAGACAGGAGCTATAACTATGGCTACACCTTC.

J is TRBJ1-1 and V is TRBV18; 7 bases match TRBD1. V lost 4 bases, J lost 1 base, and 3 bases stayed unmatched. CDR1 is KGHSH and CDR2 is LQKENI in the germline V gene. The CDR3 length is 14 residues. The CDR3 DNA reads TGTGCCAGCTCACACCGGGACAGGAACACTGAAGCTTTCTTT. Amino acids: CASSHRDRNTEAFF.

The chain links TRBV6-5 to TRBJ1-2; 11 bases line up with TRBD1. Germline assignment: CDR1 MNHEY and CDR2 SVGAGI. The CDR3 runs to 14 residues. Losses at the gene ends were 4 bases for V and 10 bases for J; bases not matched to a gene: 8. The CDR3 region has the DNA TGTGCCAGCAGTTCCACGCCCGGACAGGGGGCCTACACCTTC. This sequence encodes CASSSTPGQGAYTF.

The chain is built from TRBV9 and TRBJ2-1, with D perhaps matching TRBD1 (6 bases). The CDR3 consists of 16 residues. Per the germline V gene, CDR1 is SGDLS and CDR2 is YYNGEE. The V gene lost 2 bases and the J gene lost 2 bases, with 14 bases spanning the gap. CDR3 coding DNA: TGTGCCAGCAGCGTTGCTCAGGGGTGGACCTACAATGAGCAGTTCTTC. This gives the protein CASSVAQGWTYNEQFF.

This chain joins TRBV6-4 and TRBJ1-1, with D unclear. Germline values: CDR1 MRHNA, CDR2 SNTAGT. This CDR3 contains 13 residues. Deletions cut 4 bases from V and 8 bases from J, with 14 bases between. The DNA for the CDR3 is TGTGCCAGCAGTGGTACTGCGGGGTTAGAAGCTTTCTTT. The encoded protein is CASSGTAGLEAFF.

The rearrangement joins TRBV5-1 to TRBJ2-5, with TRBD2 matching over 7 bases. The CDR3 is 15 amino acids. The ends lost 4 bases at V and 5 bases at J; junction bases unmatched: 11. Germline CDR1 and CDR2: SGHRS and YFSETQ. This chain's CDR3 is CASSLAAGLGETQYF. CDR3 DNA sequence: TGCGCCAGCAGCCTGGCAGCGGGGCTGGGGGAGACCCAGTACTTC.

V is TRBV7-9 and J is TRBJ1-1; 8 bases fit TRBD1. The CDR3 has 14 residues. Germline V gene lookup returns CDR1 SEHNR and CDR2 FQNEAQ (reference sequence). J lost 1 base, V lost 6 bases, and 4 bases had no gene match. The CDR3 loop reads CASRDREPNTEAFF. The CDR3 DNA reads TGTGCCAGCAGGGACAGGGAGCCGAACACTGAAGCTTTCTTT. The full variable domain, completed using reference TRBV7-9 and TRBJ1-1, is DTGVSQNPRHKITKRGQNVTFRCDPISEHNRLYWYRQTLGQGPEFLTYFQNEAQLEKSRLLSDRFSAERPKGSFSTLEIQRTEQGDSAMYLCASRDREPNTEAFFGQGTRLTVV.

The gene calls are TRBV11-3 and TRBJ2-1, with 8 nucleotides matching TRBD1. V lost 0 bases and J lost 4; bases outside the gene matches: 8. The CDR3 is 17 amino acids. The germline V gene encodes CDR1 SGHNT and CDR2 YENEEA. Written as DNA, the CDR3 is TGTGCCAGCAGCTTAGATCAAAGACAGGGGCTTTACAATGAGCAGTTCTTC. Its translation is CASSLDQRQGLYNEQFF.

The V and J genes are TRBV27 and TRBJ2-1, with 9 bases lining up with TRBD2. Trimming removed 5 bases from V and 9 bases from J; junction bases left unmatched: 14. Per the germline V gene, CDR1 is MNHEY and CDR2 is SMNVEV (reference sequence). CDR3 size: 16 residues. The CDR3 loop is CASSPYYAGGDVEQFF. The CDR3 coding sequence is TGTGCCAGCAGTCCTTACTATGCGGGGGGGGATGTTGAGCAGTTCTTC.

The V call is TRBV2, the J call TRBJ1-5, with D tentatively TRBD1 (6 bases). Germline CDR1 reads SNHLY; CDR2 reads FYNNEI. The CDR3 contains 14 residues. The ends were cut back, 5 bases at V and 7 bases at J, with 15 bases in the middle. The CDR3 loop is CASSKQGLRQPQHF. The CDR3 DNA is TGTGCCAGCAGTAAACAGGGTCTACGGCAGCCCCAGCATTTT.

The chain employs TRBV30 and TRBJ1-6; D is perhaps TRBD1 (6 bases). CDR3 size: 16 residues. Trimming removed 4 bases at V and 7 bases at J, with 20 bases between. Germline V gives CDR1 GTSNPN, CDR2 SVGIG (reference sequence). CDR3 loop: CAWTRLDRRPNSPLHF. In DNA form, the CDR3 reads TGTGCCTGGACTCGACTTGACAGGAGACCCAATTCACCCCTCCACTTT.

As DNA, the CDR3 is TGTGCCAGCAGCTCCGGGACTGGCTGGGAGCAGTACTTC. Translating gives CASSSGTGWEQYF. The chain joins TRBV11-2 to TRBJ2-7; weak D call: TRBD2 (6 bases). Trimming took off 4 bases at V and 7 bases at J, with 14 bases between the two ends. The CDR3 is 13 residues long. The germline V gene has CDR1 SGHAT and CDR2 FQNNGV.

The J gene is TRBJ1-2, the V gene TRBV19, with 8 bases aligning to TRBD1. Germline CDR1 and CDR2: LNHDA and SQIVND (reference sequence). The V segment lost 4 bases and the J segment 4 bases; nucleotides outside the gene matches: 11. This CDR3 contains 16 residues. The DNA of the CDR3 is TGTGCCAGTAGTACCCAGACAGGGGCAGGACCCTATGGCTACACCTTC. Encoded protein: CASSTQTGAGPYGYTF.

The chain links TRBV4-2 to TRBJ2-3; 9 bases line up with TRBD2. The V and J ends lost 2 bases and 4 bases, in that order; junction bases with no gene match: 16. The CDR3 loop spans 19 amino acids. The germline V gene has CDR1 LGHNA and CDR2 YNFKEQ. CDR3 DNA: TGTGCCAGCAGCCAATTTACCAGCGGGGGGTTTAGTTGGTCAGATACGCAGTATTTT. Translated, it gives CASSQFTSGGFSWSDTQYF.

This clone was observed a handful of times. CDR3 residues: CASSPRRKGGGQPQHF. CDR3 nucleotide sequence: TGTGCCAGCAGCCCCCGCCGTAAAGGGGGCGGTCAGCCCCAGCATTTT. The V call is TRBV28, the J call TRBJ1-5; the match to TRBD1 covers 7 bases. From germline, CDR1 is MDHEN and CDR2 SYDVKM. V lost 6 bases and J lost 6; bases outside the gene matches: 14. The CDR3 consists of 16 residues.

The CDR3 loop reads CASSRTQTGYGYTF. In DNA, the CDR3 is TGTGCCAGCAGCCGGACTCAGACAGGCTATGGCTACACCTTC. This chain joins TRBV11-3 and TRBJ1-2, with D maybe TRBD1 (6 bases). CDR3 length equals 14 residues. CDR1 and CDR2 from the germline V gene are SGHNT and YENEEA. The germline V and J ends were trimmed by 5 bases and 4 bases, with 14 bases remaining between them.

DNA of the CDR3: TGTGCCAGCAGCGGGGACAAGAGGAATCAGCCCCAGCATTTT. Its translation: CASSGDKRNQPQHF. The rearrangement joins TRBV2 to TRBJ1-5; D is perhaps TRBD1 (6 bases). The CDR3 loop spans 14 amino acids. Germline values: CDR1 SNHLY, CDR2 FYNNEI. Trimming stripped 6 bases from V and 4 bases from J, with 13 bases between.

CDR3 in amino acids: CASSLGANSNQPQHF. The CDR3, as DNA: TGTGCCAGCAGCTTAGGAGCAAATAGCAATCAGCCCCAGCATTTT. The chain has TRBV7-9 and TRBJ1-5; no reliable D call. Looked up from germline, CDR1 is SEHNR and CDR2 is FQNEAQ (reference sequence). V was clipped by 1 base and J by 0 bases, with 7 bases between them. The CDR3 has 15 residues.

The chain employs TRBV2 and TRBJ1-2; TRBD1 agrees at 9 bases. CDR3 length equals 14 residues. Losses at the gene ends were 4 bases for V and 1 base for J; bases not matched to a gene: 1. Germline CDR1 SNHLY, CDR2 FYNNEI. The CDR3 reads CASSGQGGNYGYTF. CDR3 coding DNA: TGTGCCAGCAGTGGACAGGGGGGTAACTATGGCTACACCTTC.

The chain couples TRBV6-4 to TRBJ1-4; TRBD1 aligns across 7 bases. The CDR3 has 18 residues. Per germline, CDR1 MRHNA and CDR2 SNTAGT. Losses at the gene ends were 7 bases for V and 1 base for J; bases not matched to a gene: 15. The CDR3 nucleotides are TGTGCCAGCATGGGGGGTAGGGGGCCAGAGGTAACTAATGAAAAACTGTTTTTT. Translation: CASMGGRGPEVTNEKLFF.

The J gene is TRBJ1-1, the V gene TRBV5-1; TRBD1 matches at 12 bases. V trimming: 4 bases; J trimming: 7 bases; junction bases outside the gene matches: 8. Germline V CDR1 and CDR2: SGHRS, YFSETQ. The CDR3 is made up of 15 amino acids. The CDR3 DNA follows: TGCGCCAGCAGCAGGGGACAGGGGGCGAGGGTTGAAGCTTTCTTT. Its protein is CASSRGQGARVEAFF.

The rearrangement links TRBV1 to TRBJ2-5; TRBD2 is the table's D call and was not checked against the DNA. TRBV1 is classified as a pseudogene. This CDR3 has 18 residues. Written as DNA, the CDR3 is TGCACCAGCAGCGCACGGACTAGCGGGGGGCCCTACGAGGAGACCCAGTACTTC. Translating it yields CTSSARTSGGPYEETQYF.